This TCR beta chain emerged from a study of cytomegalovirus exposure and HLA in healthy donors. PCR employed 60 Vbeta and 13 Jbeta primers. The protocol was immunoSEQ multiplex PCR, while the TCRdb copy is restricted to in-frame clones and leaves out a portion. The table lists approximately 88,000 clones, over 75% of them singletons. The germline V gene has CDR1 WSHSY and CDR2 SAAADI. The CDR3 runs 15 residues. Trimming removed 0 bases from V and 4 bases from J, with 10 bases in between. The rearrangement joins TRBV10-2 to TRBJ1-5; D uncertain. The sequence came from a man aged 18 to 29 in good health and CMV-seronegative. The sequencing input was PBMCs. The chain's CDR3 is CASSESKQKNQPQHF. The CDR3 DNA follows: TGCGCCAGCAGTGAGTCGAAACAGAAGAATCAGCCCCAGCATTTT.